Each of the 13 T cell receptor beta chains below was sequenced from the same sample in a study of T cells after yellow fever vaccination. Using its own MiXCR run on the 5' RACE reads, TCRdb lists one record per CDR3 protein. The sample includes around 590,000 distinct CDR3 sequences, around 12% seen only once; the top ten take under 15%. Sample: PBMCs, taken on the day of the yellow fever booster vaccination. These receptors were obtained from a man younger than 45 who received the YFV17D yellow fever vaccine.

The gene calls are TRBV5-1 and TRBJ1-1, with D uncertain. Between the trimmed V and J ends, which lost 4 bases and 5 bases, there was a span of 15 bases. CDR3 size: 14 residues. Germline lookup yields CDR1 SGHRS and CDR2 YFSETQ. The CDR3 bases are TGCGCCAGCAGCATGGAGACCCCCGGGACTGAAGCTTTCTTT. Its protein product is CASSMETPGTEAFF.

This chain uses TRBV3-1 with TRBJ1-5; possibly TRBD1 for D (5 bases). V was pared by 9 bases and J by 6 bases, with 21 bases between. The CDR3 is 15 residues long. Germline V lookup: CDR1 LGHDT, CDR2 YNNKEL (reference sequence). CDR3 in DNA: TGTGCCAGTAGGGGCGACAGTGGCCCTGGTCAGCCCCAGCATTTT. Amino acids: CASRGDSGPGQPQHF.

This clonotype was detected only a few times. The gene calls are TRBV7-2 and TRBJ2-1; the match to TRBD2 covers 7 bases. V was clipped by 0 bases and J by 0 bases; unmatched bases: 8. Germline-derived CDR1 and CDR2 are SGHTA and FQGNSA. CDR3 length: 18 amino acids. The CDR3 protein is CASSLAWRGISSYNEQFF. The CDR3 nucleotides read TGTGCCAGCAGCTTAGCGTGGCGGGGGATTAGCTCCTACAATGAGCAGTTCTTC.

In this sample, this clonotype turned up a few times. The chain uses TRBV5-1 and TRBJ2-2; D is undetermined. From germline, CDR1 is SGHRS and CDR2 YFSETQ. The CDR3 is 12 residues long. V shed 4 bases and J shed 8 bases, with 9 bases lying between them. Written as DNA, the CDR3 is TGCGCCAGCAGCCCGGATAGTGGGGAGCTGTTTTTT. Translating gives CASSPDSGELFF.

This clonotype occurred many times. The V and J genes are TRBV14 and TRBJ2-7, with D possibly TRBD2 on 6 matching bases. Germline CDR1 SGHDN, CDR2 FVKESK. CDR3 length: 15 amino acids. V dropped 4 bases and J dropped 1 base, with 14 bases sitting between them. The CDR3 coding sequence is TGTGCCAGCAGCCGCGCCGGGACTGTATCCTACGAGCAGTACTTC. This encodes CASSRAGTVSYEQYF.

J is TRBJ2-3 and V is TRBV27; 12 positions agree with TRBD2. V gave up 5 bases and J gave up 2 bases; unmatched junction bases: 5. Germline CDR1 and CDR2: MNHEY and SMNVEV (reference sequence). The CDR3 length is 16 residues. CDR3 residues: CASSPRLAGDTDTQYF. CDR3 in DNA: TGTGCCAGCAGTCCCAGACTAGCGGGAGACACAGATACGCAGTATTTT.

J is TRBJ2-1 and V is TRBV4-3, with 14 bases lining up with TRBD2. Germline V gene sequence: CDR1 LGHNA, CDR2 YSLEER. Trimming took 4 bases from V and 8 from J; bases not matched to a gene: 4. CDR3 length equals 15 residues. CDR3: CASSRGLAGAYEQFF. The CDR3 DNA is TGCGCCAGCAGCCGGGGACTAGCGGGAGCCTATGAGCAGTTCTTC.

This clonotype was detected a few times. This chain connects TRBV7-3 to TRBJ2-2; D not resolved. Germline V gives CDR1 SGHTA, CDR2 FQGTGA. With 0 bases removed from V and 6 bases from J, the gap between germline ends came to 5 bases. The CDR3 length is 13 residues. The CDR3 sequence: CASSLTMAGELFF. CDR3 nucleotides: TGTGCCAGCAGCTTAACGATGGCCGGGGAGCTGTTTTTT.

The rearrangement uses TRBV20-1 and TRBJ2-7, with TRBD2 identical over 12 bases. J was trimmed by 4 bases and V by 1 base; bases with no gene match: 5. Germline CDR1 is DFQATT and CDR2 is SNEGSKA (reference sequence). This CDR3 comprises 15 residues. CDR3 loop: CSARARLAGAYEQYF. CDR3 coding DNA: TGCAGTGCTAGAGCCAGACTAGCGGGAGCGTACGAGCAGTACTTC.

The chain is built from TRBV13 and TRBJ2-5, with D possibly matching TRBD2 (7 bases). CDR3 length: 19 amino acids. The V and J ends lost 1 base and 3 bases respectively, with 24 bases between them. Germline loops: CDR1 PRHDT, CDR2 FYEKMQ (reference sequence). The CDR3 DNA reads TGTGCCAGCAGCTTAGTTTCTGGGGGCGAAGCGGGAAGGGAAGAGACCCAGTACTTC. This encodes CASSLVSGGEAGREETQYF.

J is TRBJ1-5 and V is TRBV20-1; 10 bases agree with TRBD1. The V gene end was trimmed by 4 bases and the J gene end by 6 bases; junction bases not matched to a gene: 6. The germline V gene has CDR1 DFQATT and CDR2 SNEGSKA (reference sequence). The CDR3 is made up of 14 amino acids. CDR3 DNA: TGCAGTGCTATAGGGACAGGGGTCAGTCAGCCCCAGCATTTT. Translation gives CSAIGTGVSQPQHF.

This clonotype was seen only a few times. The chain links TRBV20-1 to TRBJ2-5; 8 bases map to TRBD2. The V gene's germline CDR1 is DFQATT and CDR2 SNEGSKA (reference sequence). The CDR3 length is 14 residues. CDR3 nucleotide sequence: TGCAGGGGAGAACGGGGGGGAGTAGGAGAGACCCAGTACTTC. Protein: CRGERGGVGETQYF.

The V and J genes are TRBV7-2 and TRBJ2-7, with unresolved D. There are 11 residues in the CDR3. In germline, CDR1 is SGHTA, CDR2 FQGNSA. V was cut by 8 bases and J by 4 bases, with 9 bases left in between. The DNA of the CDR3 is TGTGCCAGCGGAACCGTTTACGAGCAGTACTTC. Amino acid sequence: CASGTVYEQYF.